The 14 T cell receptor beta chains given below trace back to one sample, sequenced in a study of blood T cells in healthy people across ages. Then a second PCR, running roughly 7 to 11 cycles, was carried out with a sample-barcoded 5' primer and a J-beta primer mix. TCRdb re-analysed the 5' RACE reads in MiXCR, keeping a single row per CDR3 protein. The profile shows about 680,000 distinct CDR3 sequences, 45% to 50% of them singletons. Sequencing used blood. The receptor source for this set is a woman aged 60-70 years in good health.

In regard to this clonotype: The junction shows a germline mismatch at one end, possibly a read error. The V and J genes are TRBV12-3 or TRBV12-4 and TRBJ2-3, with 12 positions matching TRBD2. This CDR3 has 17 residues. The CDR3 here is CASSLRTSGTSTDAQYF. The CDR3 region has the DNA TGTGCCAGCAGTTTGAGGACTAGCGGGACGAGCACAGATGCGCAGTATTTT.

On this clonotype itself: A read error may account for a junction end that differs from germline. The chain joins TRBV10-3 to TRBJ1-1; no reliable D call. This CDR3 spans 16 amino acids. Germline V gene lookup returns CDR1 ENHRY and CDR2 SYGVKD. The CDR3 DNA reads TGTGCCATCGGTGAGACGGGTCAGACTATGAACACTGAAGCTTTCTTT. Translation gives CAIGETGQTMNTEAFF.

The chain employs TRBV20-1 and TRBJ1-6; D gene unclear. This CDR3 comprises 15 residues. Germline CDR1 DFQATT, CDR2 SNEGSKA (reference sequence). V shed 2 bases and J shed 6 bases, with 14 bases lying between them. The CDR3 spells CSARPVSLSNSPLHF. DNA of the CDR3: TGCAGTGCTAGACCAGTCTCCCTGAGTAATTCACCCCTCCACTTT.

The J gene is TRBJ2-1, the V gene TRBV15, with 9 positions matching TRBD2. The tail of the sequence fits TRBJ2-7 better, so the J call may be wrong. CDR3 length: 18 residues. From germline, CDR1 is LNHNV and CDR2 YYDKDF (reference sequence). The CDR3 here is CATSRGGNRGGRDNEQYF. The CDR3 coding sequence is TGTGCCACCAGCAGAGGAGGAAACCGAGGCGGGAGGGACAATGAGCAGTACTTC.

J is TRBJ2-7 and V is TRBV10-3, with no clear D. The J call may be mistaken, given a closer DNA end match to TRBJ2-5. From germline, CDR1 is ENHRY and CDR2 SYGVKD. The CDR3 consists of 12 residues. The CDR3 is CAISEEDETQYF. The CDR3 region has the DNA TGTGCCATCAGTGAGGAGGACGAGACCCAGTACTTC.

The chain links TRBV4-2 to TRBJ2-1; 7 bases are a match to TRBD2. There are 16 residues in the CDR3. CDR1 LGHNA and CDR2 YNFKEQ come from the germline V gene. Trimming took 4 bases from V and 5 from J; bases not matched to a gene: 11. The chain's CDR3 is CASSRAAQRGNNEQFF. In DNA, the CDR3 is TGTGCCAGCAGCCGAGCCGCCCAGCGGGGAAACAATGAGCAGTTCTTC.

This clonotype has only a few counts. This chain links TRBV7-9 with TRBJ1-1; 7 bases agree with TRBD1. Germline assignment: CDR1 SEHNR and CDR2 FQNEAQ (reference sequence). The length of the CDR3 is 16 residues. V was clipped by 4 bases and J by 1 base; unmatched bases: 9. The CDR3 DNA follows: TGTGCCAGCAGCTCACCCCCGGGACAGACGAACACTGAAGCTTTCTTT. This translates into CASSSPPGQTNTEAFF.

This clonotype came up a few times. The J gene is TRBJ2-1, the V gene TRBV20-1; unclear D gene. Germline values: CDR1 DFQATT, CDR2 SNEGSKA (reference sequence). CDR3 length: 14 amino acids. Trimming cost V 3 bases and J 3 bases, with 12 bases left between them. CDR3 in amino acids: CSARNFLGYNEQFF. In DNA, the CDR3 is TGCAGTGCTAGGAACTTTTTGGGCTACAATGAGCAGTTCTTC.

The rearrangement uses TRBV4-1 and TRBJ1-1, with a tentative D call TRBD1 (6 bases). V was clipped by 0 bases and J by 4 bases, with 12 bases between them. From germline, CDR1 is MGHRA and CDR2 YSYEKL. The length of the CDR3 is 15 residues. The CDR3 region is CASSQDWGARTEAFF. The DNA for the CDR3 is TGCGCCAGCAGCCAAGATTGGGGGGCGCGCACTGAAGCTTTCTTT.

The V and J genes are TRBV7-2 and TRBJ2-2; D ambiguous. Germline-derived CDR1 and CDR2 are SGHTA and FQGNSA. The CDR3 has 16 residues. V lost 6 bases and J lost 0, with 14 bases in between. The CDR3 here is CASRLRLRANTGELFF. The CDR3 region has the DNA TGTGCCAGCAGACTAAGGCTAAGGGCGAACACCGGGGAGCTGTTTTTT.

The CDR3 nucleotides are TGTGCCAGCAGTCCAGATACAGACAGGGGGTACGAGCAGTACTTC. It is translated as CASSPDTDRGYEQYF. The J gene is TRBJ2-5, the V gene TRBV6-2 or TRBV6-3; the match to TRBD1 covers 9 bases. The J call may be faulty, since TRBJ2-7 better matches the DNA end. Per germline, CDR1 MNHEY and CDR2 SVGEGT. The length of the CDR3 is 15 residues.

The CDR3 region is CSARALAGVETQYF. The CDR3 DNA reads TGCAGTGCTAGAGCTCTAGCGGGAGTAGAGACCCAGTACTTC. V gene TRBV20-1 combines with J gene TRBJ2-5, with TRBD2 identical over 10 bases. Germline V gene data show CDR1 as DFQATT and CDR2 as SNEGSKA (reference sequence). Germline trimming cut 1 base from V and 4 bases from J; bases unmatched to any gene: 3. The CDR3 sequence is 14 residues long.

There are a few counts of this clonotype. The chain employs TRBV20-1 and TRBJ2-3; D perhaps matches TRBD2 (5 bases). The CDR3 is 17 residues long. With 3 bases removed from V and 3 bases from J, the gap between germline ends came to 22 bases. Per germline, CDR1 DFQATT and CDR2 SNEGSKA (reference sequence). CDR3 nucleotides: TGCAGTGCTAGGAGAGCACGAAGCGGCCCATTAACAGATACGCAGTATTTT. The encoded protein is CSARRARSGPLTDTQYF.

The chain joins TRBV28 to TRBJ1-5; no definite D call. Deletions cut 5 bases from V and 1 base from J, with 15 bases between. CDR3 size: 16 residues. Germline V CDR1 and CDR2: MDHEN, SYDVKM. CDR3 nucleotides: TGTGCCAGCAGTCCGGGCCCTCAGATGAGCAATCAGCCCCAGCATTTT. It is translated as CASSPGPQMSNQPQHF.